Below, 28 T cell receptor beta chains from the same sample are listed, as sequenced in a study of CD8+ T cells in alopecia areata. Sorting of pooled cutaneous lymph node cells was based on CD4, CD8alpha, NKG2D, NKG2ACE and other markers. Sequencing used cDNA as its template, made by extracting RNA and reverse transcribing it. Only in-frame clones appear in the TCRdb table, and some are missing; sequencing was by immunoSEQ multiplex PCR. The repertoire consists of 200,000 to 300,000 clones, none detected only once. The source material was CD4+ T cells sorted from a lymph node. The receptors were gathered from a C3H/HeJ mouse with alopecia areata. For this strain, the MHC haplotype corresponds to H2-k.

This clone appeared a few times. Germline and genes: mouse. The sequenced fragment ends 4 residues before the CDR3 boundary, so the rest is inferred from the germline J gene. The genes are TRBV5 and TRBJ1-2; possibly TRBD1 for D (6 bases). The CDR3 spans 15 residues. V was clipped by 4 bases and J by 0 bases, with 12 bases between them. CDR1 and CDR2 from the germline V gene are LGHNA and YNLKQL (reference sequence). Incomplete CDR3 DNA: TGTGCCAGCAGCCCTACAGGGATCGCAAACTCC. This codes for CASSPTGIANS. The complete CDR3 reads CASSPTGIANSDYTF.

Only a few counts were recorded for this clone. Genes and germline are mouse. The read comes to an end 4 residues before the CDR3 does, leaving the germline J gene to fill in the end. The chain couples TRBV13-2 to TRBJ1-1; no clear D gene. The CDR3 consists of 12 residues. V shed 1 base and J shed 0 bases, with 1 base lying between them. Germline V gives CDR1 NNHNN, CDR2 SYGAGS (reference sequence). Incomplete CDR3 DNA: TGTGCCAGCGGTGATCAGAACACA. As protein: CASGDQNT. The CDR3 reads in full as CASGDQNTEVFF.

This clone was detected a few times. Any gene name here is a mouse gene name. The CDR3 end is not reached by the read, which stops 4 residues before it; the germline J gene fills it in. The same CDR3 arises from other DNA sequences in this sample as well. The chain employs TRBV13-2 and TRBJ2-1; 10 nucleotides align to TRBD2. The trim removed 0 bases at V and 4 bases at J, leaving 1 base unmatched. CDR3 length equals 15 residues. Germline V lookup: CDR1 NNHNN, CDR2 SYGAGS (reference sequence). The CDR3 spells CASGDATGGYAEQFF. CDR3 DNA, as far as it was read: TGTGCCAGCGGTGATGCGACTGGGGGGTATGCT.

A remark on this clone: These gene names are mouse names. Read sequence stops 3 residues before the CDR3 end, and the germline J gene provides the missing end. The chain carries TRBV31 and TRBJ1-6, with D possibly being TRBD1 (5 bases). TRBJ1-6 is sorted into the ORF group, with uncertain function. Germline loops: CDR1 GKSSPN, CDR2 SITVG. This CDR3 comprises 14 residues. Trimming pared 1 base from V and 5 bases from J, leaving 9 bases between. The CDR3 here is CAWSRWTNNSPLYF. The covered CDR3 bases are TGTGCCTGGAGTCGCTGGACAAATAATTCGCCC.

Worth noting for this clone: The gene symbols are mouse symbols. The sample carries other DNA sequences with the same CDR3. CDR3 in amino acids: CASSQEGTGVYAEQFF. CDR3 bases read: TGTGCCAGCAGCCAAGAGGGGACAGGGGTCTATGCT. This chain uses TRBV5 with TRBJ2-1; TRBD1 matches 10 bases. The missing CDR3 end, 4 residues past where the read stops, is filled in from the germline J gene. J gave up 3 bases and V 0 bases, and 2 bases lay outside the gene matches. CDR1 LGHNA and CDR2 YNLKQL come from the germline V gene (reference sequence). CDR3 size: 16 residues.

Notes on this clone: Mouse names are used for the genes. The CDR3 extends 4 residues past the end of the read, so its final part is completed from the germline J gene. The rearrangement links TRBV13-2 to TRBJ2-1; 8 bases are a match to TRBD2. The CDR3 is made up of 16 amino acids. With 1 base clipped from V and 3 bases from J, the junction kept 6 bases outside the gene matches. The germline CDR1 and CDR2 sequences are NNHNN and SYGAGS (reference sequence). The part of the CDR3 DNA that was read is TGTGCCAGCGGTGATTCCGGGGGGGGCGTCTATGCT. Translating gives CASGDSGGGVYA. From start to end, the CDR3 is CASGDSGGGVYAEQFF.

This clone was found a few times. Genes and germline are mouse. Incomplete CDR3 DNA: TGTGCCAGCGGTGATATGACAGAAAACACCGGG. Translation: CASGDMTENTG. The whole CDR3 protein reads CASGDMTENTGQLYF. The J gene is TRBJ2-2, the V gene TRBV13-2; D perhaps matches TRBD1 (5 bases). The CDR3 end falls 4 residues outside the read, so it is completed with the germline J gene. The CDR3 consists of 15 residues. Germline CDR1 reads NNHNN; CDR2 reads SYGAGS (reference sequence). Trimming took off 1 base at V and 1 base at J, with 8 bases between the two ends.

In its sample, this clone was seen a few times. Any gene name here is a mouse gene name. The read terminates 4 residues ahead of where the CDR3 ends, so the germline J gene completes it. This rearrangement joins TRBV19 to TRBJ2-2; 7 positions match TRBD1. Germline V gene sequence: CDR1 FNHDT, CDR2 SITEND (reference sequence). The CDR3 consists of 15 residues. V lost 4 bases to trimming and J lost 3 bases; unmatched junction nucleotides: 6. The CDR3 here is CASSVTGKDTGQLYF. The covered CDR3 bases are TGTGCCAGCAGTGTGACAGGGAAGGACACCGGG.

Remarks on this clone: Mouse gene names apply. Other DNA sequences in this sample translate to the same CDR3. The CDR3: CASSISKNTGQLYF. Incomplete CDR3 DNA: TGTGCCAGCAGTATATCCAAAAACACCGGG. This chain uses TRBV19 with TRBJ2-2, with D uncertain. Read data end 4 residues before the CDR3 end; the end is taken from the germline J gene. CDR3 length: 14 amino acids. Germline V lookup: CDR1 FNHDT, CDR2 SITEND (reference sequence). The V end lost 1 base, the J end lost 1 base, and 5 bases lay between the germline ends. Together with reference TRBV19 and TRBJ2-2, the CDR3 gives the full variable domain: GGIITQTPKFLIGQEGQKLTLKCQQNFNHDTMYWYRQDSGKGLRLIYYSITENDLQKGDLSEGYDASREKKSSFSLTVTSAQKNEMAVFLCASSISKNTGQLYFGEGSKLTVL.

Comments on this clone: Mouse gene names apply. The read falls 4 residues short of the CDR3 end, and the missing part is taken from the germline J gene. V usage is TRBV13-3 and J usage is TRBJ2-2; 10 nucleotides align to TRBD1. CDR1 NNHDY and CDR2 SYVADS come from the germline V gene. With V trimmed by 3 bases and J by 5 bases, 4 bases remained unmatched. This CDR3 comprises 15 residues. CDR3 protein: CASSVRDRGTGQLYF. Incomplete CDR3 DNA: TGTGCCAGCAGTGTCCGGGACAGGGGTACCGGG. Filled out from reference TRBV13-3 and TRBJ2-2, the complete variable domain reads EAAVTQSPRSKVAVTGGKVTLSCHQTNNHDYMYWYRQDTGHGLRLIHYSYVADSTEKGDIPDGYKASRPSQENFSLILELASLSQTAVYFCASSVRDRGTGQLYFGEGSKLTVL.

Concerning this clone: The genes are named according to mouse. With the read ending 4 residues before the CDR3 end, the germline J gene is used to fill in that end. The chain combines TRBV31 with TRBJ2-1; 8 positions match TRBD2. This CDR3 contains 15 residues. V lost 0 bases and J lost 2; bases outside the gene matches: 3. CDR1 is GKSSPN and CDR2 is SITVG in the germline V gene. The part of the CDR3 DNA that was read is TGTGCCTGGAGTCTTAAGACTGGGGACTATGCT. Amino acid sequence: CAWSLKTGDYA. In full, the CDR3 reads CAWSLKTGDYAEQFF.

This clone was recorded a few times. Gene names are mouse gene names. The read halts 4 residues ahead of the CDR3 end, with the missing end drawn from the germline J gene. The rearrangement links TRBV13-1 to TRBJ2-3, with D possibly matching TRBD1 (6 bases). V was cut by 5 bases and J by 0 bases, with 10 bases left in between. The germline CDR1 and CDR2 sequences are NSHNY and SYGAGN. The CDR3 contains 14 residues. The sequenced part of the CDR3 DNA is TGTGCCAGCAGCCCGACAGGAAGTGCAGAA. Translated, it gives CASSPTGSAE. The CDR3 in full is CASSPTGSAETLYF.

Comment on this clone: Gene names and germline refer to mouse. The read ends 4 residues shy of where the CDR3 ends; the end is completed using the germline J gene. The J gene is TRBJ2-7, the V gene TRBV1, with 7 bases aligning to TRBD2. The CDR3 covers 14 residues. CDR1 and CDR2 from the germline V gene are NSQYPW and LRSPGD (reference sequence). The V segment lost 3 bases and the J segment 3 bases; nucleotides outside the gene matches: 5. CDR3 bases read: TGCACCTGCAGTGCTCTGTTGGGGGGCTAT. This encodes CTCSALLGGY. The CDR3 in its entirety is CTCSALLGGYEQYF. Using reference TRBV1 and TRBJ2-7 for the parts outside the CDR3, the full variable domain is VTLLEQNPRWRLVPRGQAVNLRCILKNSQYPWMSWYQQDLQKQLQWLFTLRSPGDKEVKSLPGADYLATRVTDTELRLQVANMSQGRTLYCTCSALLGGYEQYFGPGTRLTVL.

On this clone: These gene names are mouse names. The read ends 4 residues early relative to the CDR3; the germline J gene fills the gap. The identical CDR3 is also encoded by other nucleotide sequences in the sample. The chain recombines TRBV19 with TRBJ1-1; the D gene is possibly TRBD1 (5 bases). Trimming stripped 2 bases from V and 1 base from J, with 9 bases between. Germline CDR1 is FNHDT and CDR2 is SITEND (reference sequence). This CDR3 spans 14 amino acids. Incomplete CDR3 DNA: TGTGCCAGCAGTATGGTGGGGGGAAACACA. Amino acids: CASSMVGGNT. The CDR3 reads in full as CASSMVGGNTEVFF.

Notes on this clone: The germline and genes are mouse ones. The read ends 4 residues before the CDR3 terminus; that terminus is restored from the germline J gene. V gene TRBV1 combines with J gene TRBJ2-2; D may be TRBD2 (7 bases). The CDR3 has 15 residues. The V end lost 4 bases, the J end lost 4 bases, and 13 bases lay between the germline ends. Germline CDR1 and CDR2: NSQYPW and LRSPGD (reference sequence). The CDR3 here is CTCSGGAGSTGQLYF. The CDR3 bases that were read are TGCACCTGCAGTGGGGGGGCAGGGAGCACCGGG. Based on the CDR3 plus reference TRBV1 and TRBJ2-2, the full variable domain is VTLLEQNPRWRLVPRGQAVNLRCILKNSQYPWMSWYQQDLQKQLQWLFTLRSPGDKEVKSLPGADYLATRVTDTELRLQVANMSQGRTLYCTCSGGAGSTGQLYFGEGSKLTVL.

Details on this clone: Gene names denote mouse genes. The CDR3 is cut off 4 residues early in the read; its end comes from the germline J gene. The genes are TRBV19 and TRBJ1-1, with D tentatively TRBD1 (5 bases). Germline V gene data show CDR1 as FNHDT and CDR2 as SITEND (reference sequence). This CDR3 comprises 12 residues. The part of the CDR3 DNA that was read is TGTGCCAGCAGTCCTCTAGGGGAA. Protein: CASSPLGE. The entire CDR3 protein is CASSPLGEEVFF. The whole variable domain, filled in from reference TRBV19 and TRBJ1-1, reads GGIITQTPKFLIGQEGQKLTLKCQQNFNHDTMYWYRQDSGKGLRLIYYSITENDLQKGDLSEGYDASREKKSSFSLTVTSAQKNEMAVFLCASSPLGEEVFFGKGTRLTVV.

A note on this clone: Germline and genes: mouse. The sequenced part of the CDR3 DNA is TGTGCCAGCAGCCTCTACAATAACCAAGAC. Its translation is CASSLYNNQD. The entire CDR3 reads CASSLYNNQDTQYF. The V gene is TRBV5, the J gene TRBJ2-5, with D unresolved. The CDR3 is cut off 4 residues early in the read; its end comes from the germline J gene. The V end was cut by 4 bases, the J end by 0 bases, with 8 bases between. Germline lookup yields CDR1 LGHNA and CDR2 YNLKQL (reference sequence). The CDR3 is made up of 14 amino acids.

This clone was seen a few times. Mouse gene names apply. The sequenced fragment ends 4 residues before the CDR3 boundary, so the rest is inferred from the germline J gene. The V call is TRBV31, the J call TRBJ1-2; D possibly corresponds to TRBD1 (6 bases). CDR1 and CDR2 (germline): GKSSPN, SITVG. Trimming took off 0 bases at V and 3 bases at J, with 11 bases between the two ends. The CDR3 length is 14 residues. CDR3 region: CAWSLRGAYSDYTF. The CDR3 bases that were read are TGTGCCTGGAGTCTGCGGGGGGCCTACTCC. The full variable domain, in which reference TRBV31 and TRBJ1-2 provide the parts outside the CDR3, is AQTIHQWPVAEIKAVGSPLSLGCTIKGKSSPNLYWYWQATGGTLQQLFYSITVGQVESVVQLNLSASRPKDDQFILSTEKLLLSHSGFYLCAWSLRGAYSDYTFGSGTRLLVI.

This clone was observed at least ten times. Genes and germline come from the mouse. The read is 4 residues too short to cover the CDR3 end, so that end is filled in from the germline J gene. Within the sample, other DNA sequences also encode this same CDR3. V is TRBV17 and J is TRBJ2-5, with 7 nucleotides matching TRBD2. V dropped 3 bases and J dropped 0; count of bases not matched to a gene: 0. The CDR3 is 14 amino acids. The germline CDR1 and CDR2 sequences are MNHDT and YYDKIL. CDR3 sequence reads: CASSRDWNQDTQYF. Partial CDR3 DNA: TGTGCTAGCAGTAGGGACTGGAACCAAGAC.

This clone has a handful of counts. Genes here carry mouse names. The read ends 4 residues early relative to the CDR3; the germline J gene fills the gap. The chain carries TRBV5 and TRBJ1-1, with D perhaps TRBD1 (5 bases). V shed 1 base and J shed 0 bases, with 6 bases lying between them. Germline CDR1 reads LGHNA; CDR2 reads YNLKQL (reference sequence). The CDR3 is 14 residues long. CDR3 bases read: TGTGCCAGCAGCCAAGGACAGTCAAACACA. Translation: CASSQGQSNT. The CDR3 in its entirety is CASSQGQSNTEVFF.

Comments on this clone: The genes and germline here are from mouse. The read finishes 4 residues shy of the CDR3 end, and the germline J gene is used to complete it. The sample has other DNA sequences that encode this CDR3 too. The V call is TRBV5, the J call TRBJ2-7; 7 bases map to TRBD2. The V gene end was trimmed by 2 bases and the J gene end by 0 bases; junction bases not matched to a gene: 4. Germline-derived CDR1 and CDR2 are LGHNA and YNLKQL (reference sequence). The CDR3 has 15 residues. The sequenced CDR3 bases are TGTGCCAGCAGCCAAACTGGGGAAAGCTCCTAT. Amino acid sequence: CASSQTGESSY. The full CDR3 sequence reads CASSQTGESSYEQYF.

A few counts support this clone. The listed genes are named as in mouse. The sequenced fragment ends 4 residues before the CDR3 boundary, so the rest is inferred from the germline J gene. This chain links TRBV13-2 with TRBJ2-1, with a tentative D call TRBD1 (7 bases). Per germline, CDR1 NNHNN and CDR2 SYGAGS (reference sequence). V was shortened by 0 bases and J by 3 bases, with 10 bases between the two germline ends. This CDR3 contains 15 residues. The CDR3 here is CASGDARGRYAEQFF. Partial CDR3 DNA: TGTGCCAGCGGTGATGCTAGGGGGCGCTATGCT.

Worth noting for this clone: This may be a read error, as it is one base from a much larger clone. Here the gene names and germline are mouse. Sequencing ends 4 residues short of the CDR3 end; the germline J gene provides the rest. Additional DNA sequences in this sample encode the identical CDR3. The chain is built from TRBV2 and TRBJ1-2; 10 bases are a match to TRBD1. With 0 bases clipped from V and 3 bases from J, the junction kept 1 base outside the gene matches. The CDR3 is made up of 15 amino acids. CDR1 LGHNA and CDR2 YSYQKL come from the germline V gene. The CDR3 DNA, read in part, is TGTGCCAGCAGCCAAGACGGGACAGGGGACTCC. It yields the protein CASSQDGTGDS. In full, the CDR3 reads CASSQDGTGDSDYTF.

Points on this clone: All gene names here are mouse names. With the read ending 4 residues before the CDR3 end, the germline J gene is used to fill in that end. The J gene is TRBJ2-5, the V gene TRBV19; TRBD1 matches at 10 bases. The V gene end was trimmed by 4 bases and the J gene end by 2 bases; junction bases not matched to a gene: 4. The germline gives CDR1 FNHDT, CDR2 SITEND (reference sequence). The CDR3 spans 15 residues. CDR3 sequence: CASSPDRGPQDTQYF. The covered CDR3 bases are TGTGCCAGCAGTCCCGACAGGGGGCCCCAAGAC.

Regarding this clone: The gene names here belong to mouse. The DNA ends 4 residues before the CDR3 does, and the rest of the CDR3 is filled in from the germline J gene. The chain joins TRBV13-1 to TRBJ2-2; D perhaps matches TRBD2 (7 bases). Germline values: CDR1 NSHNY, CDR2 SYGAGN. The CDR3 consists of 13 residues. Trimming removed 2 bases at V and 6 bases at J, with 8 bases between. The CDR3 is CASSEGGPGQLYF. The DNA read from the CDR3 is TGTGCCAGCAGTGAGGGGGGCCCCGGG.

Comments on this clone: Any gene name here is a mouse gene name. The CDR3 sequence: CASKPRTTNTGQLYF. The sequenced CDR3 bases are TGTGCCAGCAAACCCCGGACAACAAACACCGGG. The V gene is TRBV13-1, the J gene TRBJ2-2; possible D gene TRBD1, 5 bases. The sequenced fragment ends 4 residues before the CDR3 boundary, so the rest is inferred from the germline J gene. CDR1 is NSHNY, CDR2 SYGAGN, per germline. CDR3 length equals 15 residues. V was cut by 6 bases and J by 0 bases, with 12 bases left in between.

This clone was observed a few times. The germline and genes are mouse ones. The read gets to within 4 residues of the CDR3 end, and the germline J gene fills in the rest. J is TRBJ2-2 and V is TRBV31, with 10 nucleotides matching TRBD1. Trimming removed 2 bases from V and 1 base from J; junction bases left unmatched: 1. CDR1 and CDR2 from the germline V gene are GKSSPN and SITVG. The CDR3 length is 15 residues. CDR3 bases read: TGTGCCTGGAGTTGGACAGGGGGAAACACCGGG. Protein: CAWSWTGGNTG. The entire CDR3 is CAWSWTGGNTGQLYF.

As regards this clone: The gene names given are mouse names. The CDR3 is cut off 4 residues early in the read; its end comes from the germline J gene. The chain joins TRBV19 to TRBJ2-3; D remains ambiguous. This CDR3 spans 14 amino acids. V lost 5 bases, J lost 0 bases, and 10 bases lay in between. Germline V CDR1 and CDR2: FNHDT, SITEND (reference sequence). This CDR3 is CASSPLTSAETLYF. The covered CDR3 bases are TGTGCCAGCAGCCCCCTGACAAGTGCAGAA.